Listed here is a single T cell receptor (beta chain). Its target antigen remains unknown. No base quality information exists; no much larger clone differs at one position. TCR CDR3 regions were amplified from genomic DNA by multiplex PCR using the deep immunoSEQ assay. For each cell subset, the extracted genomic DNA was distributed evenly across all wells of several immunoSEQ 96-well plates, and each plate served as one replicate. For sorted subsets, each replicate PCR was loaded with 200 to 250 ng genomic DNA, equivalent to 25,000 to 35,000 T cell genomes. Purified libraries were quantified with a Qubit 3.0 fluorometer, sized on a Bioanalyzer 2100, and re-quantified with the KAPA Library Quantification kit. A separate single-read 150-cycle Illumina NextSeq 550 flow cell was used to sequence each immunoSEQ 96-well plate. The original pipeline was this. Because the immunoSEQ output included only junctional sequences and no quality scores, the filtering could not be the same as the filtering used for full-length reads. To assign V/J genes and CDR3, sequences were annotated using PyIR, a Python wrapper for IgBLAST v1.9, with IMGT germline references. Reads were filtered out if the reads had weak V/J assignments (E-value above 1e-6), no CDR3, stop codons, out-of-frame junctions, or ambiguous translated residues. V3J clonotypes were defined as sequences sharing the same inferred V gene, J gene, and CDR3 amino acid sequence. Percentage overlap between repertoires was computed as shared unique clonotypes divided by the size of the smaller repertoire. Richness of each repertoire was evaluated using RTK rarefaction, the Chao1 estimator, and Recon v2.1 estimates of unobserved clonotypes. Generation probabilities for all TCRbeta clonotypes obtained by the gDNA method from a handful of donors were computed using OLGA. TCRdb stores this immuneACCESS table with in-frame sequences only. Part of the clones is absent; in the studies checked, under half of the shortfall reflects unresolved V genes, and no reason is known for the rest. V, J and clone size reflect that table, while D and trimming were determined from the DNA. This sample gives millions of clones in total; 85% to 95% of them show up just once. The ten biggest clones cover around 0.13% of the sample.

The data were taken from a study of shared clonotypes between healthy human individuals (dated by TCRdb to 2018 to 2021). About the investigation overall: Two women and a few men aged 18 to 49 years were included in the cohort. Per donor, leukapheresis produced somewhere between about 0.9 and 9.5 billion PBMCs. For each donor, CD4 naive and CD4 memory were each given three plates, CD8 naive was given two plates, and CD8 memory was given one plate. Libraries were prepared and TCR repertoires were sequenced by different laboratories using diverse techniques, in order to increase sequencing depth and limit assay-specific biases. Blood TCR repertoires of a handful of healthy adults were deeply sequenced to estimate repertoire size and the extent of clonotype sharing between individuals. What the study reported, not specific to this receptor: Clonotypes shared by all four sorted-subset donors showed higher generation probabilities than non-shared clonotypes. Sampling was restricted to blood, and TCR repertoires in tissue are likely to differ from TCR repertoires in blood. Even with the large sequencing depth, rarefaction of the sorted-subset datasets indicated that sequencing was incomplete. Sharing across a handful of donors was observed for approximately 5% of naive CD4, over 3% of naive CD8, 2% to 2.5% of memory CD4, and approximately 0.41% of memory CD8 clonotypes. The genetic and exposure-history diversity represented was limited by the small number of donors. Pairwise subsampling indicated that sequencing depth was expected to affect the degree of clonotype sharing among donors. Naive subsets generally had larger estimated clonotype richness than memory subsets did.

Healthy HIV-negative adults with no recently reported acute infections or vaccinations were included as donors. Only Caucasian adults living in Nashville, Tennessee, USA were represented among the donors. CD4+ T cells were enriched by magnetic negative selection; naive cells were then positively selected on CD45RA, and the negative fraction formed the memory subset. After blood collection by leukapheresis, PBMCs were isolated using Ficoll-Histopaque density gradient centrifugation and then cryopreserved in the vapor phase of liquid nitrogen. Analytical flow cytometry was used to check the purity and quantity of each magnetically sorted T cell population. Genomic DNA was isolated from every sorted fraction and measured by UV absorbance on a Nanodrop 2000c. From the cysteine up to the phenylalanine, the CDR3 has a length of 12 residues. Only the CDR3 portion is preserved as DNA: 36 bases, with reading frame beginning at the first base. V is reduced by 2 bases and J by 9 bases, leaving a spacing of 11 bases between them. The germline V gene (reference sequence) provides CDR1 GTSNPN and CDR2 SVGIG.

Recombination linked TRBV30 to TRBJ2-1, with a tentative D gene TRBD1 over 5 matching bases. The source of this sequence is a man between 18 and 29 years old in good health. The sequencing input was naive CD4+ T cells sorted from blood. Taken with the paper, the label for cell subset or site translates to: CD45RA+ positively selected. This receptor carries the CDR3 CAWSLRGGEQFF. The sequence in DNA is TGTGCCTGGAGTTTAAGGGGCGGTGAGCAGTTCTTC.